The entry below gives a single T cell receptor (beta chain) sequence along with its context. In this sample, this clonotype turned up a few times. Its antigen remains unidentified. Per-nucleotide qualities are absent, and no much larger clonotype sits a single base away. This entry is derived from a study of CD8+CD57+ T cells in acquired aplastic anemia (dated by TCRdb to the late 2010s). General notes on the study: Extracted DNA from sorted CD4+ and CD8+ cells averaged 3.2 ug, ranging from roughly 0.17 to 27.4 ug. A CD8+CD57+ expansion meant a frequency higher than the mean frequency seen in healthy subjects.

Overall results and qualifications from the work: No significant difference in CD8+ Simpson's diversity was found between patients and healthy controls (P=0.060). Over 25 CD8+ CDR3 sequences were found in both patients and controls but appeared to be highly expressed in patients and within the immunodominant clones of the patients.

CDR1 and CDR2, looked up from the germline V gene, are KGHDR and SFDVKD. Trimming removed 4 bases from V and 0 bases from J, leaving 9 bases between the germline ends. The CDR3 has 14 amino acids, counting the end cysteine and phenylalanine. Of the read, only the CDR3 DNA is kept; its 42 bases are in frame from base 1. Patients chosen for sequencing had shown expansion of CD8+CD57+ cells by flow cytometry. Every patient had a diagnosis of severe acquired aplastic anemia based on International Study of Aplastic Anemia and Agranulocytosis and Camitta criteria. Patients had received no therapy at the time of blood sampling. In this study, sorted CD4+ and CD8+ T cells from the blood of healthy subjects and of severe aplastic anemia patients had their TCR repertoires deep-sequenced. Patients were enrolled in the USA under clinicaltrials.gov protocols 00001620, 01623167, 00001397, 00071045, 00081523 and 00961064. Ficoll-Paque density gradient centrifugation was used to isolate peripheral blood mononuclear cells. Before DNA extraction, CD4+ and CD8+ T cells were sorted by FACS or by magnetic beads.

TCR beta VDJ combination and CDR3 sequence profiling used genomic DNA as the template. TCR repertoire sequencing was run on an Illumina HiSeq 2000. Per the source publication's procedure: Repertoires were assessed using TRBV/TRBJ rearrangement plots, CDR3 size and DJ length profiles, and Simpson's diversity index. The most abundant DNA sequence in the deep sequencing data was taken as the immunodominant clone. CDR3 amino acid sequences were checked for sharing across subjects and were also compared against the VDJdb database and published repertoires. In-frame beta chains were kept once TCRdb had trimmed the public reads at Q25 with fastp and called clones with MiXCR. CDR3 protein sequences are deduplicated, and each keeps its most common genes and DNA. TCRdb, not the authors, supplied the V and J calls. This sample comprises around 170,000 distinct CDR3 sequences, 48% of them detected only once. The ten largest account for over 7.5% of the sample.

The rearranged segments are TRBV24-1 and TRBJ2-7; the D gene cannot be named for sure. The source is a human donor with aplastic anemia. The material sequenced was sorted CD4+, CD8+, or CD8+CD57+ T cells (not recorded which) from PBMCs. The CDR3 in this case is CATSEGSDSYEQYF. The DNA sequence is TGTGCCACCAGTGAGGGAAGCGACTCCTACGAGCAGTACTTC.